Below, 18 T cell receptor beta chains from the same sample are listed, as sequenced in a study of T cell changes during pregnancy in multiple sclerosis. Repertoires were generated with immunoSEQ multiplex PCR, while TCRdb's copy carries only in-frame clones and drops some. This table has about 80,000 clones, 90% to 95% appearing once. Source: peripheral blood, taken before pregnancy. Receptors were obtained from a female donor with multiple sclerosis, enrolled in a pregnancy study.

The chain carries TRBV27 and TRBJ1-5, with D possibly being TRBD1 (5 bases). The germline gives CDR1 MNHEY, CDR2 SMNVEV (reference sequence). V was trimmed by 4 bases and J by 4 bases, leaving 17 bases between them. There are 16 residues in the CDR3. This CDR3 reads CASSSGPKAGNQPQHF. The CDR3 DNA reads as TGTGCCAGCAGTTCTGGACCTAAGGCAGGGAATCAGCCCCAGCATTTT.

The rearrangement uses TRBV19 and TRBJ2-7, with TRBD2 identical over 13 bases. This CDR3 is built from 14 residues. After removal of 6 bases from V and 6 bases from J, the junction contained 5 bases not matched to a gene. Per the germline V gene, CDR1 is LNHDA and CDR2 is SQIVND (reference sequence). CDR3 loop: CASSLTSGRGEQYF. The CDR3 DNA reads TGTGCCAGTAGCCTAACTAGCGGGAGGGGCGAGCAGTACTTC.

This clone was recorded once. The rearrangement joins TRBV7-3 to TRBJ2-3; D is unresolved. V dropped 4 bases and J dropped 2 bases, with 10 bases sitting between them. CDR1 and CDR2 (germline): SGHTA, FQGTGA. This CDR3 region has 14 residues. CDR3 coding DNA: TGTGCCAGCAGCTCCGGGTCCTCCACAGATACGCAGTATTTT. Amino acid sequence: CASSSGSSTDTQYF.

This chain uses TRBV28 with TRBJ1-4; 7 bases fit TRBD1. The germline V gene has CDR1 MDHEN and CDR2 SYDVKM. V gave up 5 bases and J gave up 4 bases; unmatched junction bases: 7. The CDR3 sequence is 15 residues long. This CDR3 is CASSPTGVNNEKLFF. CDR3 nucleotide sequence: TGTGCCAGCAGTCCTACAGGGGTTAATAATGAAAAACTGTTTTTT. Supplemented by reference TRBV28 and TRBJ1-4, the full variable domain reads DVKVTQSSRYLVKRTGEKVFLECVQDMDHENMFWYRQDPGLGLRLIYFSYDVKMKEKGDIPEGYSVSREKKERFSLILESASTNQTSMYLCASSPTGVNNEKLFFGSGTQLSVL.

The chain uses TRBV28 and TRBJ2-7; possible D gene TRBD2, 6 bases. There are 14 residues in the CDR3. Germline CDR1 MDHEN, CDR2 SYDVKM. Trimming cost V 6 bases and J 1 base, with 13 bases left between them. CDR3 sequence reads: CASRVQGGSYEQYF. CDR3 bases: TGTGCCAGCAGGGTCCAGGGAGGATCCTACGAGCAGTACTTC.

The chain combines TRBV28 with TRBJ1-1; tentative D call: TRBD1 (6 bases). Germline CDR1 and CDR2: MDHEN and SYDVKM. Trimming left V 4 bases short and J 2 bases short, with 8 bases between. The CDR3 sequence is 13 residues long. This CDR3 is CASSWTENTEAFF. CDR3 DNA sequence: TGTGCCAGCAGTTGGACAGAAAACACTGAAGCTTTCTTT. The full variable domain, completed using reference TRBV28 and TRBJ1-1, is DVKVTQSSRYLVKRTGEKVFLECVQDMDHENMFWYRQDPGLGLRLIYFSYDVKMKEKGDIPEGYSVSREKKERFSLILESASTNQTSMYLCASSWTENTEAFFGQGTRLTVV.

V and J are TRBV5-5 and TRBJ2-7, with 7 positions matching TRBD1. J gave up 6 bases and V 0 bases, and 6 bases lay outside the gene matches. The germline CDR1 and CDR2 sequences are SGHKS and YYEKEE (reference sequence). The CDR3 loop spans 14 amino acids. Written as DNA, the CDR3 is TGTGCCAGCAGCTTGGACCCGACAGGGAGCGAGCAGTACTTC. This codes for CASSLDPTGSEQYF. The whole variable domain, remainder taken from reference TRBV5-5 and TRBJ2-7, is DAGVTQSPTHLIKTRGQQVTLRCSPISGHKSVSWYQQVLGQGPQFIFQYYEKEERGRGNFPDRFSARQFPNYSSELNVNALLLGDSALYLCASSLDPTGSEQYFGPGTRLTVT.

CDR3 in amino acids: CASSQASLAGNYRTGELFF. The CDR3 DNA follows: TGCGCCAGCAGCCAAGCTTCCCTAGCGGGAAATTATCGGACCGGGGAGCTGTTTTTT. The chain combines TRBV4-1 with TRBJ2-2; TRBD2 agrees at 9 bases. With 1 base clipped from V and 5 bases from J, the junction kept 14 bases outside the gene matches. Germline loops: CDR1 MGHRA, CDR2 YSYEKL. The length of the CDR3 is 19 residues.

V usage is TRBV28 and J usage is TRBJ2-1; D is possibly TRBD2 (5 bases). V was shortened by 6 bases and J by 4 bases, with 25 bases between the two germline ends. This CDR3 is 18 amino acids long. CDR1 and CDR2 (germline): MDHEN, SYDVKM. The DNA of the CDR3 is TGTGCCAGCAGCCCGGAATCGGGGTTAATTCCCAAATACAATGAGCAGTTCTTC. Its translation: CASSPESGLIPKYNEQFF.

The CDR3 DNA follows: TGTGCCAGCAGCCCCCAGGAGACCCAGTACTTC. Its translation: CASSPQETQYF. This chain links TRBV7-8 with TRBJ2-5; D uncertain. Germline V CDR1 and CDR2: SGHVS, FQNEAQ. V gave up 5 bases and J gave up 5 bases, with 6 bases separating them. The CDR3 contains 11 residues.

This clone was seen once. This chain uses TRBV5-6 with TRBJ2-3; 11 bases align to TRBD2. The V gene's germline CDR1 is SGHDT and CDR2 YYEEEE. This CDR3 has 15 amino acids. Unmatched junction bases numbered 3, after V lost 2 bases and J lost 4 bases. This chain's CDR3 is CASSLLAGVADTQYF. Written as DNA, the CDR3 is TGTGCCAGCAGCTTACTAGCGGGAGTGGCAGATACGCAGTATTTT. The full variable domain, rest sourced from reference TRBV5-6 and TRBJ2-3, is DAGVTQSPTHLIKTRGQQVTLRCSPKSGHDTVSWYQQALGQGPQFIFQYYEEEERQRGNFPDRFSGHQFPNYSSELNVNALLLGDSALYLCASSLLAGVADTQYFGPGTRLTVL.

The chain links TRBV15 to TRBJ1-5; tentatively, D is TRBD1 (5 bases). Deletions cut 0 bases from V and 7 bases from J, with 10 bases between. This CDR3 contains 14 residues. The germline V gene encodes CDR1 LNHNV and CDR2 YYDKDF (reference sequence). The CDR3 DNA reads as TGTGCCACCAGCAGAGAGCGGGGCAGCCAGCCCCAGCATTTT. It translates to CATSRERGSQPQHF. The entire variable domain, with the rest obtained from reference TRBV15 and TRBJ1-5, is as follows: DAMVIQNPRYQVTQFGKPVTLSCSQTLNHNVMYWYQQKSSQAPKLLFHYYDKDFNNEADTPDNFQSRRPNTSFCFLDIRSPGLGDTAMYLCATSRERGSQPQHFGDGTRLSIL.

This clone has only a few counts. The V call is TRBV7-2, the J call TRBJ2-4, with 10 positions matching TRBD1. V gave up 5 bases and J gave up 9 bases; unmatched junction bases: 16. Per germline, CDR1 SGHTA and CDR2 FQGNSA. CDR3 length: 17 residues. CDR3 DNA sequence: TGTGCCAGCAGCCCAGCTGGACAGGGGGTGATGGCCAGCATTCAGTACTTC. It codes for CASSPAGQGVMASIQYF.

J is TRBJ2-1 and V is TRBV4-3; TRBD2 matches at 15 bases. V lost 0 bases, J lost 12 bases, and 12 bases stayed unmatched. The CDR3 covers 18 residues. The germline V gene encodes CDR1 LGHNA and CDR2 YSLEER. The CDR3 sequence: CASSQELRGGLAGGRQFF. The CDR3 coding sequence is TGCGCCAGCAGCCAAGAGCTCCGGGGAGGACTAGCGGGAGGGCGGCAGTTCTTC.

V is TRBV6-5 and J is TRBJ2-6; 7 nucleotides match TRBD2. With V trimmed by 2 bases and J by 4 bases, 2 bases remained unmatched. Germline CDR1 MNHEY, CDR2 SVGAGI. The CDR3 spans 15 residues. Written as DNA, the CDR3 is TGTGCCAGCAGTTACCGGGGGGTGGGGGCCAACGTCCTGACTTTC. Encoded protein: CASSYRGVGANVLTF.

The chain links TRBV7-8 to TRBJ1-5; 8 positions agree with TRBD1. The CDR3 has 16 amino acids. V shed 2 bases and J 1 base; nucleotides not matched to a gene: 4. The germline CDR1 and CDR2 sequences are SGHVS and FQNEAQ. The DNA of the CDR3 is TGTGCCAGCAGCTTAATTGACAGGGGAAGCAATCAGCCCCAGCATTTT. It yields the protein CASSLIDRGSNQPQHF.

The CDR3: CASSPARRLAGVLAKNIQYF. CDR3 DNA sequence: TGTGCCAGCAGCCCAGCGAGAAGACTAGCGGGAGTCTTAGCCAAAAACATTCAGTACTTC. V usage is TRBV7-8 and J usage is TRBJ2-4; 12 bases map to TRBD2. The CDR3 extends over 20 amino acids. Germline V lookup: CDR1 SGHVS, CDR2 FQNEAQ. V trimming: 5 bases; J trimming: 0 bases; junction bases outside the gene matches: 14.

V is TRBV5-1 and J is TRBJ2-2, with D perhaps TRBD2 (5 bases). Trimming shortened V by 1 base and J by 4 bases, and 11 bases separated the two germline ends. Germline loops: CDR1 SGHRS, CDR2 YFSETQ. The CDR3 spans 15 residues. CDR3 in DNA: TGCGCCAGCAGCTTGATCGGGAAGAGCACCGGGGAGCTGTTTTTT. This gives the protein CASSLIGKSTGELFF.